This entry is about one T cell receptor (beta chain). This record comes from a study of cytomegalovirus exposure and HLA in healthy donors. This CDR3 is 15 amino acids long. V gave up 2 bases and J gave up 6 bases; unmatched junction bases: 6. From germline, CDR1 is MGHRA and CDR2 YSYEKL. Using immunoSEQ multiplex PCR, the repertoire was profiled, and TCRdb retains in-frame clones only, with some absent. The sample lists more than 300,000 clones; around 86% were seen once. J is TRBJ2-3 and V is TRBV4-1; 9 bases match TRBD2. The sequenced sample consisted of PBMCs. This TCR was sampled from a woman between 18 and 29 years old in good health and CMV-seronegative. Written as DNA, the CDR3 is TGCGCCAGCAGCCAAAAGACTAGCGGATGGGATACGCAGTATTTT. This translates into CASSQKTSGWDTQYF.